What follows are 13 T cell receptor beta chains derived from one specimen sequenced in a study of T cell responses to AZD1222 COVID-19 vaccine. Sequenced by immunoSEQ multiplex PCR; TCRdb stores in-frame clones only, minus some. The repertoire holds approximately 120,000 clones, with less than 90% as singletons. The sequencing here drew on peripheral blood, taken on day 0 of AZD1222 vaccination. The origin of the receptors is an adult in good health.

This rearrangement joins TRBV18 to TRBJ1-1, with a tentative D call TRBD1 (6 bases). Germline CDR1 reads KGHSH; CDR2 reads LQKENI. Trimming removed 0 bases from V and 4 bases from J, with 12 bases in between. The CDR3 is made up of 15 amino acids. CDR3 residues: CASSPPGGWGTEAFF. Written as DNA, the CDR3 is TGTGCCAGCTCACCACCGGGGGGCTGGGGCACTGAAGCTTTCTTT.

In this sample, this clone turned up a few times. The genes are TRBV25-1 and TRBJ1-4, with TRBD1 as a possible D gene (5 bases). Trimming left V 1 base short and J 15 bases short, with 12 bases between. The length of the CDR3 is 12 residues. Germline-derived CDR1 and CDR2 are MGHDK and SYGVNS. The CDR3 region is CASSESAGFVFF. CDR3 sequence (DNA): TGTGCCAGCAGTGAATCCGCAGGGTTTGTGTTTTTT. The complete variable domain, with remaining parts taken from reference TRBV25-1 and TRBJ1-4, reads EADIYQTPRYLVIGTGKKITLECSQTMGHDKMYWYQQDPGMELHLIHYSYGVNSTEKGDLSSESTVSRIRTEHFPLTLESARPSHTSQYLCASSESAGFVFFGSGTQLSVL.

This rearrangement joins TRBV28 to TRBJ1-2; 9 bases match TRBD1. V trimming: 6 bases; J trimming: 4 bases; junction bases outside the gene matches: 12. Germline V gives CDR1 MDHEN, CDR2 SYDVKM. This CDR3 comprises 16 residues. This chain's CDR3 is CASSPGQGPLIYGYTF. As DNA, the CDR3 is TGTGCCAGCAGCCCGGGACAGGGCCCGTTGATCTATGGCTACACCTTC.

V gene TRBV27 combines with J gene TRBJ1-4; TRBD1 matches at 7 bases. The CDR3 consists of 15 residues. V was pared by 2 bases and J by 5 bases, with 5 bases of the junction left unmatched. Germline lookup yields CDR1 MNHEY and CDR2 SMNVEV (reference sequence). CDR3 nucleotide sequence: TGTGCCAGCAGTTTACTACGACAGGGAAATGAAAAACTGTTTTTT. It encodes CASSLLRQGNEKLFF.

This clone turned up a few times. The V call is TRBV12-3 or TRBV12-4, the J call TRBJ1-2, with 8 bases fitting TRBD1. The CDR3 is made up of 13 amino acids. V lost 5 bases to trimming and J lost 4 bases; unmatched junction nucleotides: 3. The CDR3 reads CASSGDRSYGYTF. CDR3 sequence (DNA): TGTGCCAGCAGTGGGGACAGGAGCTATGGCTACACCTTC.

The CDR3 region is CASSQGTASNTEAFF. CDR3 coding DNA: TGCGCCAGCAGCCAAGGGACAGCCTCGAACACTGAAGCTTTCTTT. V usage is TRBV4-3 and J usage is TRBJ1-1, with D maybe TRBD1 (6 bases). Germline CDR1 and CDR2: LGHNA and YSLEER. Trimming removed 1 base at V and 1 base at J, with 10 bases between. The CDR3 is 15 residues long.

J is TRBJ1-1 and V is TRBV27, with TRBD1 identical over 10 bases. The germline V gene encodes CDR1 MNHEY and CDR2 SMNVEV (reference sequence). J gave up 6 bases and V 6 bases, and 10 bases lay outside the gene matches. The CDR3 extends over 15 amino acids. The CDR3 DNA sequence: TGTGCCAGCAGCCCAGGGGACAGGGGTTCGCCTGAAGCTTTCTTT. Its translation is CASSPGDRGSPEAFF.

V and J are TRBV3-1 (or the pseudogene TRBV3-2) and TRBJ2-7, with 12 bases lining up with TRBD2. CDR1 and CDR2 (germline): LGHDT, YNNKEL (reference sequence). The CDR3 loop spans 17 amino acids. With 6 bases clipped from V and 6 bases from J, the junction kept 15 bases outside the gene matches. As DNA, the CDR3 is TGTGCCAGCAGACCACGTACGACTAGCGGGAGTCGCAGCGAGCAGTACTTC. Its translation: CASRPRTTSGSRSEQYF.

This clone was counted once. The chain uses TRBV11-3 and TRBJ2-5; D is ambiguous. CDR1 is SGHNT and CDR2 is YENEEA in the germline V gene. V lost 0 bases to trimming and J lost 1 base, with 9 bases between them. This CDR3 region has 15 residues. CDR3 DNA sequence: TGTGCCAGCAGCTTAGAGCCGGGCGTCCAAGAGACCCAGTACTTC. Protein product: CASSLEPGVQETQYF.

This clone was observed once. The chain recombines TRBV4-2 with TRBJ2-3, with 8 nucleotides matching TRBD1. Germline V gene lookup returns CDR1 LGHNA and CDR2 YNFKEQ. The CDR3 sequence is 16 residues long. Unmatched junction bases numbered 5, after V lost 1 base and J lost 2 bases. The CDR3 sequence: CASSQVGRGPTDTQYF. The CDR3 nucleotides read TGTGCCAGCAGCCAAGTGGGCAGGGGGCCCACAGATACGCAGTATTTT.

The rearrangement uses TRBV10-3 and TRBJ2-6; D is unresolved. Germline CDR1 is ENHRY and CDR2 is SYGVKD. The CDR3 is made up of 18 amino acids. V shed 7 bases and J shed 0 bases, with 19 bases lying between them. In DNA form, the CDR3 reads TGTGCCATCACCGAGGACGGAACCTTGAGCTCTGGGGCCAACGTCCTGACTTTC. Translating it yields CAITEDGTLSSGANVLTF.

The chain carries TRBV14 and TRBJ2-4; D is uncertain. Germline CDR1 reads SGHDN; CDR2 reads FVKESK. CDR3 length: 14 residues. Trimming removed 4 bases from V and 9 bases from J, with 16 bases in between. The CDR3 spells CASSPFTLVGIQYF. The CDR3 bases are TGTGCCAGCAGCCCTTTTACACTCGTGGGCATTCAGTACTTC. Full variable domain (rest looked up from reference TRBV14 and TRBJ2-4): EAGVTQFPSHSVIEKGQTVTLRCDPISGHDNLYWYRRVMGKEIKFLLHFVKESKQDESGMPNNRFLAERTGGTYSTLKVQPAELEDSGVYFCASSPFTLVGIQYFGAGTRLSVL.

The rearrangement joins TRBV6-2 or TRBV6-3 to TRBJ2-1; 7 bases align to TRBD2. The CDR3 extends over 13 amino acids. Per the germline V gene, CDR1 is MNHEY and CDR2 is SVGEGT. V shed 2 bases and J 5 bases; nucleotides not matched to a gene: 0. DNA of the CDR3: TGTGCCAGCAGTTACAGCGGGAACAATGAGCAGTTCTTC. Translation: CASSYSGNNEQFF.